These T cell receptor beta chains were read from a single sample in a study of cytomegalovirus exposure and HLA in healthy donors. The assay was immunoSEQ multiplex PCR, and TCRdb's table has in-frame clones only and misses some. Altogether 150,000 to 200,000 clones are present, around 81% being singletons, with the ten largest covering 2.2%. The source material was PBMCs. The receptor set was obtained from a woman in her thirties in good health and CMV-seronegative. Both conserved end residues are part of each CDR3. The D gene is left open where the match is weak. Part of the rows lack a size; the others show once, few, many or a class for expanded clones.

d_gene	v_gene	abundance	j_gene	CDR3aa	CDR3nt
TRBD2	TRBV10-2	NA	TRBJ2-5	CASSESLHRRLAGVSQQYF	TGCGCCAGCAGTGAGTCTCTCCACCGGCGACTAGCGGGAGTGTCGCAGCAGTACTTC
NA	TRBV5-4	NA	TRBJ2-6	CASSLVGRGSVLTF	TGTGCCAGCAGCTTGGTAGGTCGGGGTTCCGTCCTGACTTTC
NA	TRBV7-9	NA	TRBJ1-2	CASSLMYPSGGYTF	TGTGCCAGCAGCTTAATGTATCCTAGCGGGGGCTACACCTTC
TRBD1	TRBV28	few	TRBJ2-7	CASSRDRAAYEQYF	TGTGCCAGCAGTCGAGACAGGGCAGCCTACGAGCAGTACTTC
NA	TRBV27	NA	TRBJ2-7	CASGSRGHLLSEQYF	TGTGCCAGCGGCTCCAGGGGCCACCTCTTATCCGAGCAGTACTTC
TRBD1	TRBV5-1	NA	TRBJ2-1	CASSPRTGVNEQFF	TGCGCCAGCAGCCCTAGGACAGGCGTCAATGAGCAGTTCTTC
NA	TRBV20-1	once	TRBJ2-5	CSARRAETQYF	TGCAGTGCTAGGAGGGCAGAGACCCAGTACTTC
NA	TRBV7-2	NA	TRBJ2-2	CASSRLYYTGELFF	TGTGCCAGCAGCCGGTTATACTACACCGGGGAGCTGTTTTTT
NA	TRBV29-1	NA	TRBJ2-1	CSVTGYNEQFF	TGCAGCGTTACAGGCTACAATGAGCAGTTCTTC
NA	TRBV5-4	NA	TRBJ2-3	CASSLGQVITDTQYF	TGTGCCAGCAGCTTGGGACAAGTCATCACAGATACGCAGTATTTT
TRBD2	TRBV6-5	NA	TRBJ2-5	CASSKRDGQETQYF	TGTGCCAGCAGTAAGCGGGACGGCCAAGAGACCCAGTACTTC
NA	TRBV7-2	NA	TRBJ1-1	CASSLVGAGGAFF	TGTGCCAGCAGCTTAGTGGGGGCAGGAGGAGCTTTCTTT
NA	TRBV5-4	NA	TRBJ2-7	CASSLDRAFTYEQYF	TGTGCCAGCAGCTTGGACAGGGCATTCACCTACGAGCAGTACTTC
TRBD1	TRBV5-5	NA	TRBJ2-2	CASSLPTGTAGELFF	TGTGCCAGCAGCTTGCCCACCGGGACAGCCGGGGAGCTGTTTTTT
NA	TRBV27	NA	TRBJ2-3	CASGRRGRPDTQYF	TGTGCCAGCGGGCGCCGGGGGAGGCCCGATACGCAGTATTTT
TRBD2	TRBV2	NA	TRBJ2-3	CASSESASGGQDTQYF	TGTGCCAGCAGTGAATCGGCTAGCGGGGGTCAGGATACGCAGTATTTT
NA	TRBV18	NA	TRBJ1-3	CASSPPDSAGNTIYF	TGTGCCAGCTCACCACCGGACAGCGCTGGAAACACCATATATTTT
NA	TRBV7-9	NA	TRBJ2-3	CASSPLSTDTQYF	TGTGCCAGCAGCCCACTTAGCACAGATACGCAGTATTTT
NA	TRBV9	NA	TRBJ2-3	CASSVGGPQTNTQYF	TGTGCCAGCAGCGTAGGGGGGCCACAAACAAATACGCAGTATTTT
NA	TRBV2	NA	TRBJ2-3	CASNQGSHGTDTQYF	TGTGCCAGCAATCAGGGGTCCCATGGCACAGATACGCAGTATTTT
NA	TRBV23-1	few	TRBJ2-7	CASGSGGPVPYEQYF	TGCGCCAGCGGATCCGGGGGACCGGTTCCCTACGAGCAGTACTTC
TRBD2	TRBV18	NA	TRBJ2-7	CASSPGTSSYEQYF	TGTGCCAGCTCACCCGGGACTAGCAGCTACGAGCAGTACTTC
NA	TRBV7-6	NA	TRBJ1-3	CASSNRDGNTIYF	TGTGCCAGCAGCAACAGGGATGGAAACACCATATATTTT
TRBD2	TRBV2	few	TRBJ2-7	CASSGTSGGLGYEQYF	TGTGCCAGCAGCGGGACTAGCGGGGGTTTGGGGTACGAGCAGTACTTC
TRBD1	TRBV27	once	TRBJ1-5	CASRGTVSNQPQHF	TGTGCCAGCAGGGGGACAGTTAGCAATCAGCCCCAGCATTTT
NA	TRBV30	NA	TRBJ1-1	CAWSRISPDTEAFF	TGTGCCTGGAGTAGAATCTCGCCAGACACTGAAGCTTTCTTT
NA	TRBV5-1	NA	TRBJ2-1	CASGLADRQLNNEQFF	TGCGCCAGCGGCTTAGCCGATCGACAGCTTAACAATGAGCAGTTCTTC
NA	TRBV11-2	few	TRBJ2-7	CASSSKIQPGRGYYEQYF	TGTGCCAGCAGCTCCAAAATTCAACCAGGTCGGGGTTACTACGAGCAGTACTTC